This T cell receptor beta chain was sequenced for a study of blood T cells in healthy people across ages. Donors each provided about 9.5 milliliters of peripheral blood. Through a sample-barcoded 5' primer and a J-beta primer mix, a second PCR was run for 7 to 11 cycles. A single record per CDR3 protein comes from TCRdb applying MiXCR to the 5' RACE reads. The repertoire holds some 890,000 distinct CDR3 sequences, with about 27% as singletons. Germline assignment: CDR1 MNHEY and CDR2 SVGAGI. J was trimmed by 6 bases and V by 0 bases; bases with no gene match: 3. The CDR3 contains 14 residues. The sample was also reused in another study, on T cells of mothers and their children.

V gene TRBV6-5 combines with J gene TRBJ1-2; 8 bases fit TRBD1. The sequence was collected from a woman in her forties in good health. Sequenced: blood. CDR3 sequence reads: CASSYSTGVDGYTF. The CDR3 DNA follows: TGTGCCAGCAGTTACTCGACAGGGGTCGATGGCTACACCTTC.